These T cell receptor beta chains were read from a single sample in a study of blood T cell repertoires in COVID-19. Libraries were prepared by immunoSEQ multiplex PCR; TCRdb keeps only in-frame clonotypes and omits some of them. The sample yields 110,000 or so clones, about 90% seen once. Sequencing used peripheral blood. All receptors come from a human donor in a cohort sampled during active COVID-19. CDR3s include the opening cysteine and the closing phenylalanine or tryptophan. Fields, in order: J gene, clone size, V gene, D gene, CDR3 DNA, CDR3 protein. A D gene is named only where the DNA matches it firmly. Rows give clone size only sometimes, using once, few, many, or a class for an expanded clone.

j_gene: TRBJ1-2
abundance: NA
v_gene: TRBV27
d_gene: TRBD1
CDR3nt: TGTGCCAGCAGTCGAGGGACAGGGGGCTATGGCTACACCTTC
CDR3aa: CASSRGTGGYGYTF

j_gene: TRBJ2-7
abundance: NA
v_gene: TRBV4-1
d_gene: NA
CDR3nt: TGCGCCAGCAGCCAAGATTGGCCCGGCGGAGGCTACGAGCAGTACTTC
CDR3aa: CASSQDWPGGGYEQYF

j_gene: TRBJ2-3
abundance: few
v_gene: TRBV5-5
d_gene: TRBD2
CDR3nt: TGTGCCAGCAGCCCCAGGACTAGCGGGGGCACAGATACGCAGTATTTT
CDR3aa: CASSPRTSGGTDTQYF

j_gene: TRBJ2-1
abundance: NA
v_gene: TRBV6-6
d_gene: NA
CDR3nt: TGTGCCAGCAGATCGGGACTCCGAACGGGTGAGCAGTTCTTC
CDR3aa: CASRSGLRTGEQFF

j_gene: TRBJ2-7
abundance: NA
v_gene: TRBV10-3
d_gene: TRBD2
CDR3nt: TGTGCCATCAGTGAGGATGGTAGCGGGAGGCGACCCTACGAGCAGTACTTC
CDR3aa: CAISEDGSGRRPYEQYF

j_gene: TRBJ2-6
abundance: NA
v_gene: TRBV6-6
d_gene: TRBD1
CDR3nt: TGTGCCAGCAGTCCTACAGGGGTTCCCTCTGGGGCCAACGTCCTGACTTTC
CDR3aa: CASSPTGVPSGANVLTF

j_gene: TRBJ1-1
abundance: NA
v_gene: TRBV7-6
d_gene: TRBD1
CDR3nt: TGTGCCAGCAGCTTAGTGACAGGGCAGGGTGAAGCTTTCTTT
CDR3aa: CASSLVTGQGEAFF

j_gene: TRBJ2-6
abundance: once
v_gene: TRBV9
d_gene: NA
CDR3nt: TGTGCCAGCAGCGTAGGTCTTAGCTCTGGGGCCAACGTCCTGACTTTC
CDR3aa: CASSVGLSSGANVLTF

j_gene: TRBJ2-7
abundance: NA
v_gene: TRBV5-1
d_gene: NA
CDR3nt: TGCGCCAGCAGCCCCCCGGGAGGGGGCTATTCGTACGAGCAGTACTTC
CDR3aa: CASSPPGGGYSYEQYF

j_gene: TRBJ2-7
abundance: few
v_gene: TRBV20-1
d_gene: NA
CDR3nt: TGCAGTGCTAGGACAGCCTACGAGCAGTACTTC
CDR3aa: CSARTAYEQYF

j_gene: TRBJ2-1
abundance: NA
v_gene: TRBV5-6
d_gene: NA
CDR3nt: TGTGCCAGCAGTCTCACTAGCACGAATGAGCAGTTCTTC
CDR3aa: CASSLTSTNEQFF

j_gene: TRBJ2-1
abundance: NA
v_gene: TRBV5-1
d_gene: TRBD2
CDR3nt: TGCGCCAGCAGCTTGGCCCGGACTAGCAAGTACAATGAGCAGTTCTTC
CDR3aa: CASSLARTSKYNEQFF

j_gene: TRBJ2-3
abundance: NA
v_gene: TRBV7-6
d_gene: NA
CDR3nt: TGTGCCAGCAGCCCGACAGAGCCTAGCACAGATACGCAGTATTTT
CDR3aa: CASSPTEPSTDTQYF

j_gene: TRBJ2-7
abundance: medium-sized
v_gene: TRBV5-6
d_gene: TRBD1
CDR3nt: TGTGCCAGCAGCTCCCCGGGACAGGGGGCATACGAGCAGTACTTC
CDR3aa: CASSSPGQGAYEQYF

j_gene: TRBJ2-7
abundance: NA
v_gene: TRBV19
d_gene: TRBD1
CDR3nt: TGTGCCAGTAGTATGGGCAGGGGGCGTGCCTACGAGCAGTACTTC
CDR3aa: CASSMGRGRAYEQYF

j_gene: TRBJ1-1
abundance: few
v_gene: TRBV5-6
d_gene: NA
CDR3nt: TGTGCCAGCAGCTTGTTTTCGAGCGTGAACACTGAAGCTTTCTTT
CDR3aa: CASSLFSSVNTEAFF

j_gene: TRBJ1-5
abundance: NA
v_gene: TRBV6-2/TRBV6-3
d_gene: NA
CDR3nt: TGTGCCAGCCGTTGGGGGGGTCCCAATCAGCCCCAGCATTTT
CDR3aa: CASRWGGPNQPQHF

j_gene: TRBJ2-1
abundance: NA
v_gene: TRBV21-1
d_gene: NA
CDR3nt: TGTGCCAGCAGCAAAGGCCCGGGACAGGGGATGGATGAGCAGTTCTTC
CDR3aa: CASSKGPGQGMDEQFF

j_gene: TRBJ2-3
abundance: NA
v_gene: TRBV7-2
d_gene: TRBD2
CDR3nt: TGTGCCAGCAGCTTACGGGGGGGTACGCAGTATTTT
CDR3aa: CASSLRGGTQYF

j_gene: TRBJ2-1
abundance: NA
v_gene: TRBV1
d_gene: NA
CDR3nt: TGCACCAGCAGCCAACAACGGTTCCGGAATGAGCAGTTCTTC
CDR3aa: CTSSQQRFRNEQFF

j_gene: TRBJ1-1
abundance: NA
v_gene: TRBV7-8
d_gene: TRBD1
CDR3nt: TGTGCCAGCAGCTTGCAGGGGGGATGGCAGACTGAAGCTTTCTTT
CDR3aa: CASSLQGGWQTEAFF

j_gene: TRBJ2-2
abundance: once
v_gene: TRBV19
d_gene: NA
CDR3nt: TGTGCCAGTAGTACAGGGTGGAGTCTCTACGCGAACACCGGGGAGCTGTTTTTT
CDR3aa: CASSTGWSLYANTGELFF

j_gene: TRBJ2-2
abundance: NA
v_gene: TRBV28
d_gene: TRBD2
CDR3nt: TGTGCCAGCCACAGACTAGCGGGAGTCGGCGTCACCGGGGAGCTGTTTTTT
CDR3aa: CASHRLAGVGVTGELFF

j_gene: TRBJ2-5
abundance: NA
v_gene: TRBV11-2
d_gene: TRBD1
CDR3nt: TGTGCCAGCAGCTTCAGGGGGACCGATACTGAGACCCAGTACTTC
CDR3aa: CASSFRGTDTETQYF

j_gene: TRBJ2-2
abundance: NA
v_gene: TRBV5-1
d_gene: NA
CDR3nt: TGCGCCAGCAGCTCAGGACACGCGAACACCGGGGAGCTGTTTTTT
CDR3aa: CASSSGHANTGELFF

j_gene: TRBJ2-7
abundance: few
v_gene: TRBV5-1
d_gene: TRBD1
CDR3nt: TGCGCCAGCAGCCGGTCCGGGACAGGGGGCTACGAGCAGTACTTC
CDR3aa: CASSRSGTGGYEQYF

j_gene: TRBJ2-5
abundance: NA
v_gene: TRBV5-1
d_gene: NA
CDR3nt: TGCGCCAGCAGCTTGGGAGGCGGCCCCGGGGAGACCCAGTACTTC
CDR3aa: CASSLGGGPGETQYF

j_gene: TRBJ2-7
abundance: NA
v_gene: TRBV18
d_gene: TRBD1
CDR3nt: TGTGCCAGCTCACCCAACAGGGGAAGTGACTACGAGCAGTACTTC
CDR3aa: CASSPNRGSDYEQYF

j_gene: TRBJ2-7
abundance: NA
v_gene: TRBV3-1/TRBV3-2
d_gene: NA
CDR3nt: TGTGCCAGCAGCCGATCAGCGGGTGCCCAATACGAGCAGTACTTC
CDR3aa: CASSRSAGAQYEQYF